These 5 T cell receptor beta chains were all obtained from the same sample, sequenced in a study of shared clonotypes between healthy human individuals. Repertoires were generated with immunoSEQ multiplex PCR, while TCRdb's copy carries only in-frame clones and drops some. Of some 1.1 million clones in the sample, 77% were seen once. Sequencing was done on a sample of memory CD4+ T cells from PBMCs. Described subset: CD45RA-negative fraction. Every receptor here comes from a man between 18 and 35 years old in good health. Some clones in this sample may be carry-over from other donors' samples.

The chain couples TRBV18 to TRBJ2-4; a possible D gene is TRBD1 (5 bases). Trimming cost V 3 bases and J 6 bases, with 12 bases left between them. This CDR3 region has 14 residues. The V gene's germline CDR1 is KGHSH and CDR2 LQKENI. CDR3 in DNA: TGTGCCAGCTCACCTGCGAGACAGTCAAACATTCAGTACTTC. Its protein product is CASSPARQSNIQYF.

There are a few counts of this clone. The genes are TRBV6-1 and TRBJ2-1; no clear D gene. The CDR3 has 12 amino acids. V dropped 6 bases and J dropped 6 bases, with 9 bases sitting between them. Looked up from germline, CDR1 is MNHNS and CDR2 is SASEGT. CDR3 nucleotide sequence: TGTGCCAGCAGCCCCTCGTTCAATGAGCAGTTCTTC. It yields the protein CASSPSFNEQFF.

The gene calls are TRBV9 and TRBJ1-1, with D perhaps TRBD1 (5 bases). This CDR3 is built from 14 residues. CDR1 and CDR2 (germline): SGDLS, YYNGEE. Trimming left V 4 bases short and J 4 bases short, with 14 bases between. CDR3 sequence: CASSKGREGTEAFF. CDR3 bases: TGTGCCAGCAGCAAGGGACGGGAGGGCACTGAAGCTTTCTTT.

V usage is TRBV6-4 and J usage is TRBJ2-3; 7 bases align to TRBD2. Unmatched junction bases numbered 14, after V lost 5 bases and J lost 3 bases. Germline CDR1 is MRHNA and CDR2 is SNTAGT. The CDR3 runs to 17 residues. The CDR3 here is CASSLEFGEGLTDTQYF. For the CDR3, the DNA is TGTGCCAGCAGTTTGGAGTTTGGGGAGGGGTTGACAGATACGCAGTATTTT.

V is TRBV5-1 and J is TRBJ2-1; D is undetermined. From germline, CDR1 is SGHRS and CDR2 YFSETQ. The CDR3 length is 12 residues. V was cut by 1 base and J by 7 bases, with 6 bases left in between. CDR3 in amino acids: CASSLTDNEQFF. DNA for the CDR3: TGCGCCAGCAGCTTGACGGATAATGAGCAGTTCTTC. Filled out from reference TRBV5-1 and TRBJ2-1, the complete variable domain reads KAGVTQTPRYLIKTRGQQVTLSCSPISGHRSVSWYQQTPGQGLQFLFEYFSETQRNKGNFPGRFSGRQFSNSRSEMNVSTLELGDSALYLCASSLTDNEQFFGPGTRLTVL.